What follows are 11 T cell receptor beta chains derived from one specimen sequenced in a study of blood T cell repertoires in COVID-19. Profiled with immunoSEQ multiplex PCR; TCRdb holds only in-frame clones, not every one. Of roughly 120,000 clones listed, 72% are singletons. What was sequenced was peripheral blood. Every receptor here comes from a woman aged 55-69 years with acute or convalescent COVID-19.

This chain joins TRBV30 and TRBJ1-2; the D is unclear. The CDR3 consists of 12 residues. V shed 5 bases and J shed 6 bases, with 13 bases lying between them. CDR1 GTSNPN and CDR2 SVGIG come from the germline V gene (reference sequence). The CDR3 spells CAWFTKNNGYTF. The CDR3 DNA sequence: TGTGCCTGGTTCACAAAGAATAATGGCTACACCTTC.

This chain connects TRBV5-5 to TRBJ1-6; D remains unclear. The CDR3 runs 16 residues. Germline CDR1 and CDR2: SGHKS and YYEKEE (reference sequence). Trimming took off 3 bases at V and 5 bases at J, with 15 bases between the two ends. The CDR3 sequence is CASSSFWKTDNSPLHF. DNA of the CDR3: TGTGCCAGCAGCTCCTTCTGGAAAACAGATAATTCACCCCTCCACTTT.

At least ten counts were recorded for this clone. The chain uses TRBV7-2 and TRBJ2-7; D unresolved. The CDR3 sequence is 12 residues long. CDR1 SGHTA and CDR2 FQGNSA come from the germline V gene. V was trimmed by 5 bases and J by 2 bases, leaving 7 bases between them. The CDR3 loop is CASSPQTYEQYF. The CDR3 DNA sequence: TGTGCCAGCAGCCCCCAGACCTACGAGCAGTACTTC.

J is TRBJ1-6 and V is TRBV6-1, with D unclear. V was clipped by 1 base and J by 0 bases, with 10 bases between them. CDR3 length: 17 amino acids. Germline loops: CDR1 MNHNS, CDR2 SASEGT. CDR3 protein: CASSEGQPSSYNSPLHF. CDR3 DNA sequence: TGTGCCAGCAGTGAAGGACAACCGAGCTCCTATAATTCACCCCTCCACTTT.

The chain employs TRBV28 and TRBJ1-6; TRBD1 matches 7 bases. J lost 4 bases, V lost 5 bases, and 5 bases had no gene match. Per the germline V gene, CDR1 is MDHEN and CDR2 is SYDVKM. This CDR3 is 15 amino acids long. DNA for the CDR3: TGTGCCAGCAGTGGCGGGGACAGATATAATTCACCCCTCCACTTT. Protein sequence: CASSGGDRYNSPLHF.

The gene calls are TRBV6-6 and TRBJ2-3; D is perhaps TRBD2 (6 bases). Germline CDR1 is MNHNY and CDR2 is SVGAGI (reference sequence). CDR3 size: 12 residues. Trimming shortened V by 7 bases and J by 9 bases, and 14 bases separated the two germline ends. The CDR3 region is CASTTGGWTQYF. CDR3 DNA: TGTGCCAGCACTACCGGGGGATGGACGCAGTATTTT.

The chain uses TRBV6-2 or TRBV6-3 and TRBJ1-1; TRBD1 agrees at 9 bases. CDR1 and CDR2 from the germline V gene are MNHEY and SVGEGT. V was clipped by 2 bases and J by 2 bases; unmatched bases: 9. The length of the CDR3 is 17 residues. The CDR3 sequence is CASSYRIGDRDNTEAFF. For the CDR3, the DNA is TGTGCCAGCAGTTACAGAATTGGGGACAGGGACAACACTGAAGCTTTCTTT.

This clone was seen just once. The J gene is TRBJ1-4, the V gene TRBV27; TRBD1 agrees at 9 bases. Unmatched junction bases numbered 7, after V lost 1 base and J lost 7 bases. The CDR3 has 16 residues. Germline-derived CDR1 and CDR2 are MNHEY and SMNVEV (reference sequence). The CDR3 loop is CASSLWPSTGGEKLFF. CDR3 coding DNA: TGTGCCAGCAGTTTATGGCCCTCGACAGGGGGTGAAAAACTGTTTTTT.

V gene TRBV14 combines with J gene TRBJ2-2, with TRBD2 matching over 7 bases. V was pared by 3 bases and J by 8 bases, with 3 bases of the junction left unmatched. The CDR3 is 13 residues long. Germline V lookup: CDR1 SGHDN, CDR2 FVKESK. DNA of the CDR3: TGTGCCAGCAGCCAGCGGGGGAAGGGGGAGCTGTTTTTT. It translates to CASSQRGKGELFF.

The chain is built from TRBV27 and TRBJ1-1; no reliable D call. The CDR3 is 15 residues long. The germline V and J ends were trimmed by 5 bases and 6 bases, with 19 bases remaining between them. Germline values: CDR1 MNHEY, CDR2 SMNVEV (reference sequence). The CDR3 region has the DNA TGTGCCAGCAGTGCCATCGGTGCGGGAACCTCTGAAGCTTTCTTT. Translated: CASSAIGAGTSEAFF.

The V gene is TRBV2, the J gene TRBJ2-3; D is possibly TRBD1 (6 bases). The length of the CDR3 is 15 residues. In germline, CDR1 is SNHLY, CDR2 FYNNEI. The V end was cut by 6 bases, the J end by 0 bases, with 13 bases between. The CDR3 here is CASRIQGRSTDTQYF. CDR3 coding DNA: TGTGCCAGCAGAATACAGGGACGAAGCACAGATACGCAGTATTTT.